Below are 30 T cell receptor beta chains sequenced from a single sample in a study of tumor-infiltrating lymphocytes in oesophageal squamous cell carcinoma listed by TCRdb under 2016. Libraries were made using PCR. The sample was run on an Illumina HiSeq 2000. TCRdb ran its own pipeline on the public reads, namely fastp trimming at Q25 and MiXCR clone calling, and kept in-frame beta chains. Rows matching on CDR3 protein sequence are summarized as one entry with the most common DNA and genes. The sample yields about 12,000 distinct CDR3 sequences; approximately 49% were counted once. The top ten clones comprise under 25% of the sample. Material: esophageal tumor tissue. These receptors originate from a male donor with esophageal squamous cell carcinoma.

Turning to this clonotype: No conserved phenylalanine or tryptophan ends this CDR3, so it is likely a read error. The V gene is TRBV10-3, the J gene TRBJ2-5; no firm D call. Germline V lookup: CDR1 ENHRY, CDR2 SYGVKD. The V end lost 10 bases, the J end lost 11 bases, and 29 bases lay between the germline ends. The CDR3 length is 15 residues. DNA for the CDR3: TGTGCCACCCGAGGAGCGAGTACCACCACAGATACGCAGTACTCC. Translation: CATRGASTTTDTQYS.

The rearrangement joins TRBV6-5 to TRBJ2-5; 12 bases fit TRBD2. V was pared by 6 bases and J by 11 bases, with 13 bases of the junction left unmatched. Germline CDR1 and CDR2: MNHEY and SVGAGI. This CDR3 is built from 15 residues. CDR3 in amino acids: CASRLAGGPMDEQYF. CDR3 nucleotides: TGTGCCAGCAGGCTAGCGGGAGGGCCGATGGATGAGCAGTACTTC.

This clonotype has only a few counts. This sequence may be a read error, since a much larger clone differs from it by one base. This chain links TRBV6-8 with TRBJ2-5; D call uncertain. The DNA matches TRBJ2-1 better at its end, which makes the J call doubtful. CDR3 length equals 11 residues. Looked up from germline, CDR1 is MNHGY and CDR2 is SAAAGT. CDR3 nucleotide sequence: TGTGCCAGCAGTTACGGATACGAGCAGTTCTTC. Protein sequence: CASSYGYEQFF.

The rearrangement links TRBV3-1 to TRBJ2-5; D remains unclear. Looked up from germline, CDR1 is LGHDT and CDR2 is YNNKEL (reference sequence). V lost 4 bases and J lost 11, with 14 bases in between. The CDR3 totals 12 residues. The CDR3 loop reads CASSPYTDTQYF. CDR3 DNA: TGTGCCAGCAGCCCCTACACCGATACGCAGTACTTC.

A remark on this clonotype: No conserved phenylalanine or tryptophan ends this CDR3, so it is likely a read error. The limits of the CDR3 on the DNA are not certain, so only TCRdb's listed CDR3 is given. This chain links TRBV28 with TRBJ1-6; no DNA check was done on the table's D call, TRBD1. The CDR3 spans 9 residues, counting both ends. Per the germline V gene, CDR1 is MDHEN and CDR2 is SYDVKM. The CDR3 region is CASISLGGQ.

Worth noting for this clonotype: One end of the junction does not line up with germline, which may come from a read error. The V and J genes are TRBV7-6 and TRBJ2-3, with 10 bases that match TRBD2. This CDR3 has 18 amino acids. Per the germline V gene, CDR1 is SGHVS and CDR2 is FNYEAQ. The CDR3 protein is CAGSPRLTGTSATDTQYF. CDR3 DNA sequence: TGTGCCGGCAGCCCGCGACTCACCGGGACTAGCGCGACAGATACGCAGTATTTT.

By sample share, this clonotype is medium-sized. The chain is built from TRBV6-1 and TRBJ2-2, with D possibly being TRBD2 (5 bases). This CDR3 has 15 residues. The germline V gene encodes CDR1 MNHNS and CDR2 SASEGT. V lost 9 bases, J lost 8 bases, and 22 bases lay in between. Written as DNA, the CDR3 is TGTGCCAGTTGTGGTCGGGAAGGTTCTGGGGGGGAGCTGTTTTTT. Protein product: CASCGREGSGGELFF.

The rearrangement links TRBV7-6 to TRBJ2-5, with 7 positions matching TRBD2. The J call may be wrong; the DNA end is better matched by TRBJ2-7. Germline V gene data show CDR1 as SGHVS and CDR2 as FNYEAQ. The CDR3 has 14 residues. The DNA of the CDR3 is TGTGCCAGCAGCTCCAGCGGGATGCGAGGCGAGCAGTACTTC. It specifies CASSSSGMRGEQYF.

The V gene is TRBV10-2, the J gene TRBJ1-2; D gene uncertain. The V end lost 6 bases, the J end lost 4 bases, and 12 bases lay between the germline ends. From germline, CDR1 is WSHSY and CDR2 SAAADI. This CDR3 is built from 13 residues. CDR3 region: CASSPGPRYGYTF. The CDR3 coding sequence is TGCGCCAGCAGCCCCGGACCGCGCTATGGCTACACCTTC.

V and J are TRBV7-6 and TRBJ2-7; unclear D gene. Germline-derived CDR1 and CDR2 are SGHVS and FNYEAQ. The CDR3 has 13 residues. V lost 4 bases and J 2 bases, leaving 9 bases between the germline ends. The CDR3 nucleotides read TGTGCCAGCAGCTCAACCATGGCCTACGAGCAGTACTTC. Translation gives CASSSTMAYEQYF.

The chain employs TRBV7-9 and TRBJ2-7; D is possibly TRBD2 (6 bases). Germline V gene sequence: CDR1 SEHNR, CDR2 FQNEAQ (reference sequence). Between the trimmed V and J ends, which lost 7 bases and 0 bases, there was a span of 10 bases. This CDR3 has 13 amino acids. The DNA of the CDR3 is TGTGCCAGCATCGGCGGGACCTCCTACGAGCAGTACTTC. Translation: CASIGGTSYEQYF. The full variable domain, with the rest looked up from reference TRBV7-9 and TRBJ2-7, is DTGVSQNPRHKITKRGQNVTFRCDPISEHNRLYWYRQTLGQGPEFLTYFQNEAQLEKSRLLSDRFSAERPKGSFSTLEIQRTEQGDSAMYLCASIGGTSYEQYFGPGTRLTVT.

V is TRBV7-2 and J is TRBJ2-7; the D is unclear. CDR1 and CDR2 from the germline V gene are SGHTA and FQGNSA. CDR3 length equals 12 residues. The V and J ends lost 5 bases and 2 bases respectively, with 7 bases between them. Here the CDR3 reads CASSPLPYEQYF. In nucleotides, the CDR3 is TGTGCCAGCAGCCCCCTTCCCTACGAGCAGTACTTC. Full variable domain (rest looked up from reference TRBV7-2 and TRBJ2-7): GAGVSQSPSNKVTEKGKDVELRCDPISGHTALYWYRQSLGQGLEFLIYFQGNSAPDKSGLPSDRFSAERTGGSVSTLTIQRTQQEDSAVYLCASSPLPYEQYFGPGTRLTVT.

The table lists this clonotype with a few counts. The chain joins TRBV11-3 to TRBJ2-7; maybe TRBD1 (6 bases). The J call is uncertain, as TRBJ2-5 better fits the DNA end. The germline gives CDR1 SGHNT, CDR2 YENEEA. The CDR3 consists of 16 residues. The CDR3 spells CASSSGTGRSQETQYF. CDR3 nucleotides: TGTGCCAGCAGCTCAGGTACAGGGCGATCCCAAGAGACCCAGTACTTC.

This clonotype showed up just a few times. The V and J genes are TRBV6-6 and TRBJ2-1; D unclear. The V gene lost 0 bases and the J gene lost 10 bases, with 16 bases spanning the gap. Per the germline V gene, CDR1 is MNHNY and CDR2 is SVGAGI (reference sequence). The CDR3 length is 15 residues. CDR3 bases: TGTGCCAGCAGTTACTCGATGAGTGGTGTGGAAGAGCAGTTCTTC. Residues: CASSYSMSGVEEQFF.

The chain uses TRBV7-2 and TRBJ2-7, with D possibly being TRBD1 (5 bases). The J call may be incorrect, as the DNA end agrees better with TRBJ2-1. The CDR3 runs 12 residues. In germline, CDR1 is SGHTA, CDR2 FQGNSA. For the CDR3, the DNA is TGTGCCAGCAGGCGCCTAGGGGATGAGCAGTTCTTC. Encoded protein: CASRRLGDEQFF.

V and J are TRBV11-2 and TRBJ2-1, with 10 bases that match TRBD2. The J call is in doubt because the DNA end fits TRBJ2-7 better. This CDR3 has 14 residues. In germline, CDR1 is SGHAT, CDR2 FQNNGV. As DNA, the CDR3 is TGTGCCAGCAGCGTGACTAGCGGGCCCTACGAGCAGTACTTC. Translating it yields CASSVTSGPYEQYF.

V is TRBV4-1 and J is TRBJ2-3; 9 nucleotides agree with TRBD1. The CDR3 spans 14 residues. Germline V gene sequence: CDR1 MGHRA, CDR2 YSYEKL. After removal of 6 bases from V and 7 bases from J, the junction contained 8 bases not matched to a gene. Written as DNA, the CDR3 is TGCGCCAGCAGGGCCGGACAGGGGTTGTATACGCAGTATTTT. This encodes CASRAGQGLYTQYF.

This clonotype has at least ten counts. V and J are TRBV6-1 and TRBJ2-5; 9 nucleotides agree with TRBD1. The assigned J gene may be wrong: the sequence end matches TRBJ2-7 better. The germline V gene encodes CDR1 MNHNS and CDR2 SASEGT. CDR3 length: 14 amino acids. Here the CDR3 DNA reads TGTGCCAGCAGAGAAAGGACAGGGGTCGGCGAGCAGTACTTC. Protein sequence: CASRERTGVGEQYF.

This clonotype was seen only a few times. The V call is TRBV7-4, the J call TRBJ2-1; TRBD2 matches at 15 bases. This CDR3 is 17 amino acids long. Losses at the gene ends were 1 base for V and 10 bases for J; bases not matched to a gene: 8. Germline-derived CDR1 and CDR2 are SGHVT and SQSDAQ. Written as DNA, the CDR3 is TGTGCCAGCAGCTTAGGGACTAGCGGGAGGGGGACAGGGGAGCAGTTCTTC. It yields the protein CASSLGTSGRGTGEQFF.

Ten or more counts support this clonotype. The chain couples TRBV6-6 to TRBJ2-7; possible D gene TRBD2, 5 bases. The CDR3 loop spans 14 amino acids. Trimming cost V 0 bases and J 3 bases, with 9 bases left between them. Germline CDR1 and CDR2: MNHNY and SVGAGI (reference sequence). The CDR3 reads CASSYSNGIYEQYF. The CDR3 DNA sequence: TGTGCCAGCAGTTACTCGAACGGGATCTACGAGCAGTACTTC.

Only a few counts were recorded for this clonotype. The rearrangement uses TRBV7-3 and TRBJ1-1, with D possibly being TRBD1 (5 bases). The CDR3 consists of 15 residues. Per germline, CDR1 SGHTA and CDR2 FQGTGA. Trimming removed 0 bases from V and 5 bases from J, with 13 bases in between. In DNA form, the CDR3 reads TGTGCCAGCAGCTTAACAGGGGTTCGGAATACTGAAGCTTTCTTT. It codes for CASSLTGVRNTEAFF.

V and J are TRBV10-1 and TRBJ2-5; 7 nucleotides align to TRBD2. The DNA end lines up better with TRBJ2-1; the J call may be wrong. The V gene's germline CDR1 is WNHNN and CDR2 SYGVQD (reference sequence). The CDR3 runs 16 residues. CDR3 in amino acids: CASSALAGSSYNEQFF. The CDR3 region has the DNA TGCGCCAGCAGCGCTTTAGCGGGTAGCTCCTACAATGAGCAGTTCTTC.

This clonotype was seen once. The rearrangement joins TRBV6-2 or TRBV6-3 to TRBJ2-7, with D tentatively TRBD1 (6 bases). TRBJ2-5 matches the DNA end more closely, so the J call is doubtful. The CDR3 is 15 residues long. Germline-derived CDR1 and CDR2 are MNHEY and SVGEGT. The CDR3 nucleotides read TGTGCCAGCACCAACAGGGTAAACACATATGAGACCCAGTACTTC. Protein: CASTNRVNTYETQYF.

The gene calls are TRBV7-2 and TRBJ2-4; the D is unclear. Matching the DNA end better, TRBJ2-7 makes the J call doubtful. The CDR3 length is 14 residues. From germline, CDR1 is SGHTA and CDR2 FQGNSA. This chain's CDR3 is CASSVLVGSYEQYF. Written as DNA, the CDR3 is TGTGCCAGCAGCGTCCTAGTGGGGTCCTACGAGCAGTACTTC.

For this clonotype: It may be a read error: a sequence one base away is much more abundant. The CDR3 protein is CASSQGQGREQFF. The CDR3 nucleotides are TGTGCCAGCAGCCAAGGACAGGGGCGCGAGCAGTTCTTC. The V and J genes are TRBV7-6 and TRBJ2-1, with 9 bases identical to TRBD1. Per the germline V gene, CDR1 is SGHVS and CDR2 is FNYEAQ. The junction had 6 bases not matched to a gene; V was cut back by 5 bases and J by 10 bases. There are 13 residues in the CDR3.

J is TRBJ2-5 and V is TRBV11-3, with D unresolved. The J call may be faulty, since TRBJ2-7 better matches the DNA end. Looked up from germline, CDR1 is SGHNT and CDR2 is YENEEA. There are 14 residues in the CDR3. The CDR3 DNA follows: TGTGCCAGCAGGTCTAGATTTTCTCCCTACGAGCAGTACTTC. This translates into CASRSRFSPYEQYF.

The chain joins TRBV12-3 or TRBV12-4 to TRBJ1-1; a weak D match, TRBD1 (5 bases). The V end was cut by 7 bases, the J end by 0 bases, with 12 bases between. CDR3 length: 14 residues. The CDR3 sequence is CASTTGRMNTEAFF. In DNA form, the CDR3 reads TGTGCCAGCACCACGGGACGCATGAACACTGAAGCTTTCTTT.

This chain uses TRBV12-3 or TRBV12-4 with TRBJ2-1, with TRBD1 as a possible D gene (6 bases). The last part of the DNA fits TRBJ1-2 better; the J call may be wrong. The CDR3 is made up of 14 amino acids. Here the CDR3 reads CASSPQTRGNGYTF. The CDR3 nucleotides are TGTGCCAGCAGCCCCCAGACCAGGGGCAATGGCTACACCTTC.

With respect to this clonotype: At one boundary the junction diverges from the germline segment, which might be a read error. The J gene is TRBJ1-1, the V gene TRBV7-6, with D tentatively TRBD2 (6 bases). Matching the DNA end better, TRBJ2-5 makes the J call doubtful. This CDR3 has 14 amino acids. The V gene's germline CDR1 is SGHVS and CDR2 FNYEAQ. The CDR3 bases are TGTGCTAGCAGCTTGCAGGGAGGCGGAGGGACCCAGTACTTC. Translating gives CASSLQGGGGTQYF.

This clonotype was recorded a few times. The genes are TRBV10-3 and TRBJ1-4; unclear D gene. V was pared by 5 bases and J by 0 bases, with 7 bases between. The CDR3 runs 14 residues. Germline V gives CDR1 ENHRY, CDR2 SYGVKD. The CDR3 reads CAISNTATNEKLFF. CDR3 nucleotides: TGTGCCATCAGTAACACTGCAACTAATGAAAAACTGTTTTTT.